This TCR beta chain stems from a study of blood T cell repertoires in COVID-19. Assay: immunoSEQ multiplex PCR; the TCRdb copy retains only in-frame clones and omits some. This table holds around 300,000 clones, roughly 86% found once. Losses at the gene ends were 3 bases for V and 3 bases for J; bases not matched to a gene: 4. Germline V lookup: CDR1 LNHDA, CDR2 SQIVND (reference sequence). There are 14 residues in the CDR3. This chain connects TRBV19 to TRBJ1-2; 7 bases align to TRBD1. The material sequenced was PBMCs or T cells enriched from blood (not recorded which). This clonotype was sampled from a woman aged 25 to 39 who had recovered from COVID-19. This CDR3 is CASSIGGTDYGYTF. The CDR3 DNA sequence: TGTGCCAGTAGTATTGGAGGGACAGACTATGGCTACACCTTC.